This TCR beta chain was documented in a study of blood T cell repertoires in COVID-19. TCRdb's copy holds only in-frame clones and misses some; the assay was immunoSEQ multiplex PCR. The data show about 170,000 clones, 82% seen once. The sample was peripheral blood. The TCR comes from a woman between 40 and 55 years old with COVID-19, enrolled during active disease.

The CDR3 sequence is CASEFEGGELFF. The DNA of the CDR3 is TGTGCCAGCGAGTTTGAGGGCGGGGAGCTGTTTTTT. This chain uses TRBV9 with TRBJ2-2; possible D gene TRBD2, 5 bases. Germline assignment: CDR1 SGDLS and CDR2 YYNGEE. The CDR3 is made up of 12 amino acids. The V and J ends lost 7 bases and 7 bases respectively, with 11 bases between them.